One T cell receptor beta chain is described in this entry. The sample originates from a study of blood T cell repertoires in COVID-19. Whole-study context: PBMCs, B-cell-depleted T cells, or T cells were the source of the cDNA or gDNA that made up the material.

TCRdb keeps only in-frame clones here, not all; method: immunoSEQ multiplex PCR. Of more than 70,000 clones in the sample, 80% to 85% were seen once. This CDR3 spans 13 amino acids. The V gene's germline CDR1 is SGHDN and CDR2 FVKESK. The V end was cut by 3 bases, the J end by 7 bases, with 12 bases between. This TCR derives from a woman aged 70-85 years with acute or convalescent COVID-19. J is TRBJ1-1 and V is TRBV14, with D perhaps matching TRBD1 (5 bases). Sample: peripheral blood. Written as DNA, the CDR3 is TGTGCCAGCAGCCAGTGGGACGGGGGTGAAGCTTTCTTT. It yields the protein CASSQWDGGEAFF.